This entry concerns a single TCR beta chain. Its cognate antigen has yet to be identified. The input lacks base qualities; no much larger clone sits a single base away. This entry belongs to a study of T cells in Graves' hyperthyroidism and ophthalmopathy (dated by TCRdb to the late 2010s). With respect to the entire study: Peripheral blood samples were taken at the time of initial diagnosis, prior to any treatment. TCR V-J signatures able to tell the groups apart were searched for in a discovery cohort of 90 to 100 patients, of whom over 40 had Graves' ophthalmopathy and around 58 had stable Graves' hyperthyroidism. Prospective prediction of ophthalmopathy was tested in an independent validation cohort consisting of 18 hyperthyroidism patients and more than 15 patients who later progressed to ophthalmopathy. For training and testing, the 80 to 100 patients in the discovery cohort were randomly divided in a 7:3 ratio. In about 6 Graves' hyperthyroidism patients, the study also compared T-cell repertoires from thyroid tissue with T-cell repertoires from blood. After blood sampling, hyperthyroidism patients were treated with methimazole at a starting dose of 30 mg daily, and ophthalmopathy patients were treated with high-dose intravenous methylprednisolone. TCR Vbeta CDR3 sequencing of fewer than 150 peripheral blood samples (fewer than 45 ophthalmopathy, approximately 80 hyperthyroidism and approximately 17 progressor patients) is reported in the paper.

The TCR beta CDR3 regions were amplified from RNA transcripts. The first round of RT-PCR for the TCR CDR3 was performed with the HTBI primer set and the Qiagen OneStep RT-PCR kit. A second multiplex PCR round built the libraries, followed by size selection and purification. Sequencing of the libraries was done on an Illumina HiSeq2000 using paired-end 100 bp reads. The authors' analysis ran thus. Raw data were processed with SOAPnuke, discarding reads with adapters, uncalled bases, mean Phred below 15, or no exact constant-primer or identifier match. High-quality paired reads were merged using COPE v1.2.5, and each unique nucleotide sequence was defined as a clonotype. Clonotypes were aligned to IMGT TRBV, TRBD and TRBJ reference segments using MiTCR v1.1. Analysis was restricted to V-J combinations with a frequency above 0.0001, which covered roughly 99% of repertoires. A TCS score was defined as the ratio of F50 (clonal expansion) to E x V (chaos), with BLOSUM62-based TCRdist applied between CDR3 peptides within each V-J. Welch's t-statistics and random forest reduced approximately 520 V-J features to fewer than 15, which were used in a naive Bayes classifier (R e1071). TCRdb handled the public reads itself, with Q25 trimming in fastp and clone calling in MiXCR, and kept productive beta chains. All rows with the same CDR3 protein become a single entry with the most common DNA and genes. TCRdb's processing, not the study's, gives the V and J calls here. The sample profile shows approximately 690,000 distinct CDR3 sequences; roughly 20% of them were found once. Of the sample, about 35% falls within the top ten clones.

Including the terminal cysteine and phenylalanine, the CDR3 comprises 15 residues. Only the CDR3 region is kept as DNA, spanning 45 bases read in frame from base 1. Taken from the germline V gene (reference sequence), the CDR1 and CDR2 loops are DFQATT and SNEGSKA. The junction shows trimming of 3 bases on V and 0 bases on J, and the gene matches do not reach 4 bases of it. Summary of the overall study and its limitations: In cross-validation, a model built on a 13 V-J signature told ophthalmopathy apart from stable hyperthyroidism with less than 90% sensitivity and roughly 81% specificity, and in testing the same model reached 80%/75%. In validation, progression to ophthalmopathy was predicted by the model with roughly 71% sensitivity and 72.22% specificity, a median of roughly six months before onset. No statistical method was used to set the sample size in advance, and investigators knew the group allocation. Blood samples also contained most of the expanded thyroid clonotypes (frequency above 0.001), which suggests that blood repertoires may reflect thyroid immune responses.

Moderately to severely active disease, a Clinical Activity Score of at least 3, a NOSPECS grade of at least 4, and a duration under 3 months were present in ophthalmopathy patients. Patients with uncontrolled infections, other autoimmune diseases, pregnancy or lactation were excluded. Diagnoses were established on the basis of clinical symptoms, serum thyroxine and TRAb, thyroid ultrasound, and orbital computed tomography. Ficoll-Paque density gradient centrifugation was used to isolate PBMCs from approximately 11 ml of fresh peripheral blood. Total RNA was extracted with Trizol reagent, and quality was checked on an Agilent 2100 Bioanalyzer.

This clonotype was sampled from a man between 25 and 39 years old with Graves' ophthalmopathy. The V and J genes are TRBV20-1 and TRBJ1-4; 7 central nucleotides agree with TRBD1. The sample comprised blood. The DNA is TGCAGTGCTAGGAGAGGGGGCGCAACTAATGAAAAACTGTTTTTT. Its protein product is CSARRGGATNEKLFF.